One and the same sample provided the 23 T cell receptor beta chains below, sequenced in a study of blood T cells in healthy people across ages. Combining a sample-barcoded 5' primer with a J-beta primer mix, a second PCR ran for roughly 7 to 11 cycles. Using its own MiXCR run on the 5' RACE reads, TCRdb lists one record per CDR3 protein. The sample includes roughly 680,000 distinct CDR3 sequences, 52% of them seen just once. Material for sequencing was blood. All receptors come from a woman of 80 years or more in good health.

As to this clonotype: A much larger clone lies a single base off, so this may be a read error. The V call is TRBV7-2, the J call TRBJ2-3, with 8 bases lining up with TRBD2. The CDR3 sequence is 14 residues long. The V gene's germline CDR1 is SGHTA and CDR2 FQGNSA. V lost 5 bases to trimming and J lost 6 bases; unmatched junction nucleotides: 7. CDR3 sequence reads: CASSGIGGEDTQYF. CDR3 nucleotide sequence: TGTGCCAGCAGCGGCATCGGGGGGGAGGATACGCAGTATTTT.

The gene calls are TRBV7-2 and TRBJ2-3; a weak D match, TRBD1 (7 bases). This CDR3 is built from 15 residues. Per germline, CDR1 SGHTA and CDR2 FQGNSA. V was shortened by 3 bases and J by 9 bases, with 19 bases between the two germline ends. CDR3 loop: CASSFGRGAKRTQYF. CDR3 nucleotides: TGTGCCAGCAGCTTTGGCAGGGGGGCGAAAAGGACGCAGTATTTT.

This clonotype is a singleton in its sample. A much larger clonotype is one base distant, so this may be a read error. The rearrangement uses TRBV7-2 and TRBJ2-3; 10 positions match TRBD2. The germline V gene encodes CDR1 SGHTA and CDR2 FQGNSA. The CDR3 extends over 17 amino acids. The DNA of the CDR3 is TGTGCCAGCAACTTAGTGGGGACTAGCGCTTCCACAGATACGCAGTATTTT. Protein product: CASNLVGTSASTDTQYF.

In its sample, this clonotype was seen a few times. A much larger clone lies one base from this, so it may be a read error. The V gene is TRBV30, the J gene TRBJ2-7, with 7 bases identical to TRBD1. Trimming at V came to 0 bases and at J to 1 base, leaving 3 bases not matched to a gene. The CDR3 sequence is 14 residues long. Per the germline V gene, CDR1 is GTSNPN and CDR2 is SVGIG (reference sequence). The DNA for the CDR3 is TGTGCCTGGAGTGTCGGGACAGCTTCCTACGAGCAGTACTTC. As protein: CAWSVGTASYEQYF.

As DNA, the CDR3 is TGTGCCATCAGCCTAGCGGGGGGGCCACGGGAGACCCAGTACTTC. It specifies CAISLAGGPRETQYF. The genes are TRBV10-3 and TRBJ2-7, with 12 bases matching TRBD2. The J call may be in error: the DNA end matches TRBJ2-5 better. Germline V gene sequence: CDR1 ENHRY, CDR2 SYGVKD. The CDR3 runs to 15 residues.

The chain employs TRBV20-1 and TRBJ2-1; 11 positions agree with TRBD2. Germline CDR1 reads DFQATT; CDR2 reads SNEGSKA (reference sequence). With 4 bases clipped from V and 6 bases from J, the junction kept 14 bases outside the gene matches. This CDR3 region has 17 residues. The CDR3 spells CSATNRAVSGRANEQFF. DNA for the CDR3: TGCAGTGCTACCAACAGGGCTGTTAGCGGGAGGGCCAATGAGCAGTTCTTC.

CDR3 loop: CSAFPRLGQPWGEQYF. In DNA, the CDR3 is TGCAGTGCTTTCCCCCGCCTGGGACAACCATGGGGCGAGCAGTACTTC. The V call is TRBV20-1, the J call TRBJ2-4, with D perhaps TRBD1 (6 bases). The J call is doubtful: the DNA matches TRBJ2-7 better. Germline V gene lookup returns CDR1 DFQATT and CDR2 SNEGSKA (reference sequence). The CDR3 is 16 amino acids.

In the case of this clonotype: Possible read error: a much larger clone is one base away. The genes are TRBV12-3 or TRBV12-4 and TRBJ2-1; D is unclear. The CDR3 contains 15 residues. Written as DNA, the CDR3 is TGTGCCAACAGTAAAAACTCGGGTTCCTACAATGAGCAGTTCTTC. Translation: CANSKNSGSYNEQFF.

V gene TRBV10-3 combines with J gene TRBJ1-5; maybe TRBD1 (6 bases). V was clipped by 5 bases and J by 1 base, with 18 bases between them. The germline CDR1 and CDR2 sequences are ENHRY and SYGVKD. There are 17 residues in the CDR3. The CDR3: CAISNRPGDLSNQPQHF. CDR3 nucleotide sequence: TGTGCCATCAGTAATAGGCCAGGGGATTTAAGCAATCAGCCCCAGCATTTT.

The CDR3 loop is CASSLVGPTSGRISYEQYF. The CDR3 DNA sequence: TGTGCCAGCAGCTTAGTGGGTCCTACTAGCGGGAGGATCTCCTACGAGCAGTACTTC. The chain links TRBV7-2 to TRBJ2-7; 12 bases line up with TRBD2. The germline gives CDR1 SGHTA, CDR2 FQGNSA. This CDR3 is 19 amino acids long. V trimming: 1 base; J trimming: 0 bases; junction bases outside the gene matches: 10. Drawing the rest from reference TRBV7-2 and TRBJ2-7, the complete variable domain is GAGVSQSPSNKVTEKGKDVELRCDPISGHTALYWYRQSLGQGLEFLIYFQGNSAPDKSGLPSDRFSAERTGGSVSTLTIQRTQQEDSAVYLCASSLVGPTSGRISYEQYFGPGTRLTVT.

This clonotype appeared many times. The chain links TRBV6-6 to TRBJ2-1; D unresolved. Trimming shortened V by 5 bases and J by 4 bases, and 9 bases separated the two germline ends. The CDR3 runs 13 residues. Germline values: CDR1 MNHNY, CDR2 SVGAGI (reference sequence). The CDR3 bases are TGTGCCAGCAGTGACACTACTTACAATGAGCAGTTCTTC. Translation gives CASSDTTYNEQFF.

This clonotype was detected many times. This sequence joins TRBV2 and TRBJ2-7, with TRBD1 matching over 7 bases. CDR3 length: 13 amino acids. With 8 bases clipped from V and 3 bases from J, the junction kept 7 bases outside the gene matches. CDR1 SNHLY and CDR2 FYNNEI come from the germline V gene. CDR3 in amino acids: CASWSGGDYEQYF. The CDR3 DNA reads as TGTGCCAGCTGGTCAGGGGGTGACTACGAGCAGTACTTC.

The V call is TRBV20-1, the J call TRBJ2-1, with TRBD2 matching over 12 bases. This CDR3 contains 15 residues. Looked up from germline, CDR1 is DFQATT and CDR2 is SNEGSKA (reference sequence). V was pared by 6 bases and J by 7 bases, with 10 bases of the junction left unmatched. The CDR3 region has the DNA TGCAGTGCGCTCCCGCGGCTAGCGGGAGGGAATGAGCAGTTCTTC. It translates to CSALPRLAGGNEQFF.

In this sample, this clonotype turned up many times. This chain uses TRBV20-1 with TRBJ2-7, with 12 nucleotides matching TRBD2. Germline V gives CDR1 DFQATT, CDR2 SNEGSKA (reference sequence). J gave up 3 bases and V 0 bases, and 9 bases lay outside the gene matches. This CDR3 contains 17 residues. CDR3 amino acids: CSARDLLSTSGSYEQYF. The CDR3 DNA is TGCAGTGCTAGAGATCTGCTCTCGACTAGCGGGAGCTACGAGCAGTACTTC.

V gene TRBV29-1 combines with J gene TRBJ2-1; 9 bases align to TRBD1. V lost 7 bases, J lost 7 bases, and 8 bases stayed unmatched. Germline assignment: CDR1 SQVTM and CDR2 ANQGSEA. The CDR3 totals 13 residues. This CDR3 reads CSAGQGLGNEQFF. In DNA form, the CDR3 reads TGCAGCGCAGGACAGGGGCTAGGGAATGAGCAGTTCTTC.

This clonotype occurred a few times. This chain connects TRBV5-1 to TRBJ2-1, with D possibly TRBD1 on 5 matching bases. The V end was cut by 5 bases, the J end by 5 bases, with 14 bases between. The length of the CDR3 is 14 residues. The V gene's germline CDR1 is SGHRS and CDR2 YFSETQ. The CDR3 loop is CASRVVTGNNEQFF. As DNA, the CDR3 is TGCGCCAGCAGGGTTGTAACAGGAAACAATGAGCAGTTCTTC.

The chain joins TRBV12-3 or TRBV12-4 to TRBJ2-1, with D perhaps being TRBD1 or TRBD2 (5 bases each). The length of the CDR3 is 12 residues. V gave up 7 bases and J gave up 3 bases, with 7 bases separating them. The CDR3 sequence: CASIGGYNEQFF. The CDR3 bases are TGTGCCAGCATTGGGGGCTACAATGAGCAGTTCTTC.

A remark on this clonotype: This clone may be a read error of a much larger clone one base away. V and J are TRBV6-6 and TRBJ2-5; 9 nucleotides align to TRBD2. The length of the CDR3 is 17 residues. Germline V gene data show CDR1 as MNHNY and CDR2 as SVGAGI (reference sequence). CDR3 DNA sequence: TGTGCCAGCACTTACGTGAGCAGGCCTAGCGGGAATCATGAGCAGTACTTC. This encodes CASTYVSRPSGNHEQYF.

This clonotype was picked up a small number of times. The CDR3 protein is CASSQDRYRGRNYGYTF. The CDR3 DNA reads as TGTGCCAGCAGCCAAGATAGGTATAGGGGGCGTAACTATGGCTACACCTTC. This chain connects TRBV3-1 to TRBJ1-2; TRBD1 matches 7 bases. The CDR3 is 17 residues long. With V trimmed by 0 bases and J by 1 base, 8 bases remained unmatched. Germline values: CDR1 LGHDT, CDR2 YNNKEL (reference sequence).

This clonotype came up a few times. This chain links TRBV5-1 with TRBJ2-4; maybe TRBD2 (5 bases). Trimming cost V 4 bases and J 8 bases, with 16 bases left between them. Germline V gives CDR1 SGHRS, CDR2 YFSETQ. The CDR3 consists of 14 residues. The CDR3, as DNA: TGCGCCAGCAGCCCCGAACCGGGATACGACATTCAGTACTTC. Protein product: CASSPEPGYDIQYF.

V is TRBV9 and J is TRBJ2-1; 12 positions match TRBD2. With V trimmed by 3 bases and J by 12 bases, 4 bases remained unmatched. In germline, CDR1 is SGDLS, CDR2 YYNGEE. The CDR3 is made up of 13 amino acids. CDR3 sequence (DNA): TGTGCCAGCAGCGCGGAACTAGCGGGAGGGCAGTTCTTC. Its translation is CASSAELAGGQFF. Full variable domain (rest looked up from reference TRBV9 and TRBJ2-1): DSGVTQTPKHLITATGQRVTLRCSPRSGDLSVYWYQQSLDQGLQFLIQYYNGEERAKGNILERFSAQQFPDLHSELNLSSLELGDSALYFCASSAELAGGQFFGPGTRLTVL.

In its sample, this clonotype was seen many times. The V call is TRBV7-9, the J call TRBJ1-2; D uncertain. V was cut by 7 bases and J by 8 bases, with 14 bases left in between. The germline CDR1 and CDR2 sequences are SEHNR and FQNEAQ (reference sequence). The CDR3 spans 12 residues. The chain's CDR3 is CASTSSAGGYTF. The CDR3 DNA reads TGTGCCAGCACCTCAAGCGCCGGGGGCTACACCTTC.

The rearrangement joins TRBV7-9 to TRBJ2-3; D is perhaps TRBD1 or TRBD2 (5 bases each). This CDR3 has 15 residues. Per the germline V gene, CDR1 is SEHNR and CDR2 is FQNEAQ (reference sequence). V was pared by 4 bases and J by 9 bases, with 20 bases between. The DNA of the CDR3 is TGTGCCAGCAGCTCACTTATTAACCGGGACGTAACGCAGTATTTT. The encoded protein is CASSSLINRDVTQYF.